This is a list of T cell receptor beta chains from one sample in a study of T cell changes during pregnancy in multiple sclerosis. Produced via immunoSEQ multiplex PCR; TCRdb's table is partial and in-frame only. This table holds roughly 61,000 clones, roughly nine tenths found once. The input for sequencing was peripheral blood, taken in the first trimester of pregnancy. Source of these receptors: a female donor in good health, enrolled as a control in a pregnancy study. The CDR3 runs from the conserved cysteine through the conserved F or W.

V: TRBV7-2
J: TRBJ2-5
length: 14
CDR3: CASSRDSPKETQYF

V: TRBV4-1
J: TRBJ1-5
length: 15
CDR3: CASSQVVDSNQPQHF

V: TRBV4-2
J: TRBJ2-3
length: 17
CDR3: CASSQDGGITGLDTQYF

V: TRBV18
J: TRBJ1-1
length: 15
CDR3: CASSPDRGGKGEAFF

V: TRBV7-9
J: TRBJ1-1
length: 16
CDR3: CASSLDQGAWGTEAFF

V: TRBV4-3
J: TRBJ2-7
length: 15
CDR3: CASSQEGGLGYEQYF

V: TRBV4-1
J: TRBJ2-7
length: 14
CDR3: CASSQGTGNYEQYF

V: TRBV27
J: TRBJ2-1
length: 15
CDR3: CASRGHGTSDNEQFF

V: TRBV14
J: TRBJ1-3
length: 17
CDR3: CASSQAGRGESGNTIYF

V: TRBV25-1
J: TRBJ2-7
length: 14
CDR3: CASSGTSGSYEQYF

V: TRBV6-1
J: TRBJ1-5
length: 14
CDR3: CASSLADSNQPQHF

V: TRBV2
J: TRBJ1-6
length: 13
CDR3: CASRVYRGSPLHF

V: TRBV6-1
J: TRBJ1-1
length: 12
CDR3: CATEGLNTEAFF

V: TRBV6-5
J: TRBJ2-3
length: 13
CDR3: CATRTGGKDTQYF

V: TRBV2
J: TRBJ2-7
length: 13
CDR3: CASSEEGRGEQYF

V: TRBV6-6
J: TRBJ1-2
length: 13
CDR3: CASSFTGGDGYTF

V: TRBV6-6
J: TRBJ1-3
length: 15
CDR3: CASSYSEGTGNTIYF

V: TRBV28
J: TRBJ2-1
length: 20
CDR3: CASSLSGTGWVRRPYNEQFF

V: TRBV5-6
J: TRBJ2-7
length: 15
CDR3: CASSLPGQGSYEQYF

V: TRBV4-3
J: TRBJ2-7
length: 15
CDR3: CASSPNDRSSYEQYF

V: TRBV9
J: TRBJ2-3
length: 15
CDR3: CASSLGTSGQDTQYF

V: TRBV9
J: TRBJ1-3
length: 16
CDR3: CASSGTGLTSGNTIYF